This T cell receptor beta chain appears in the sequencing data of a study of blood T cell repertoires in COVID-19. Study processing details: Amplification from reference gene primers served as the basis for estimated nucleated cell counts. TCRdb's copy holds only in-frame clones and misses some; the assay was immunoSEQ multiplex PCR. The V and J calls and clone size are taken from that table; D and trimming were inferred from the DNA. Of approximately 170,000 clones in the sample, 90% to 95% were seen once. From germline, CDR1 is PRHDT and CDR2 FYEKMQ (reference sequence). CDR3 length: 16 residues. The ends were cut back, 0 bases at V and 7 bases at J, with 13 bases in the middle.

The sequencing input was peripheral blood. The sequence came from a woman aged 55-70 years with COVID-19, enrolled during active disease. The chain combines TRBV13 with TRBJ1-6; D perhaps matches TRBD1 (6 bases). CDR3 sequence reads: CASSLGLQGRNSPLHF. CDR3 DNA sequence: TGTGCCAGCAGCTTAGGCCTGCAGGGGAGAAATTCACCCCTCCACTTT.